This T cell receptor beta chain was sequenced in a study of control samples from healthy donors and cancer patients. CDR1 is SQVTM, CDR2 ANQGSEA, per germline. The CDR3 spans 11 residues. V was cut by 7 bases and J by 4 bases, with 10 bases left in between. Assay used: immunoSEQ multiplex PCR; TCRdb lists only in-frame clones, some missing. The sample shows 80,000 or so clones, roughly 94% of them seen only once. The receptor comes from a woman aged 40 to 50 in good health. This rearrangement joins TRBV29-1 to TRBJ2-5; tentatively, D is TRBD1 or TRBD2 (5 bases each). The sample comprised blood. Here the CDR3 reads CSGGTGETQYF. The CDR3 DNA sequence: TGCAGCGGGGGGACGGGAGAGACCCAGTACTTC.